The 17 T cell receptor beta chains given below trace back to one sample, sequenced in a study of breast tumors, draining lymph nodes, adjacent tissues. Breast cancer patients provided tissue from their axillary draining lymph nodes. Each CDR3 protein gets one entry after TCRdb re-called the multiplex PCR reads with MiXCR. The sample holds some 110,000 distinct CDR3 sequences, about 29% seen once. Input material: axillary lymph node tissue. All receptors derive from a female donor with breast cancer. Some clones in this sample may be carry-over from other donors' samples.

In this sample, this clonotype turned up many times. The V call is TRBV20-1, the J call TRBJ2-5, with D tentatively TRBD1 (5 bases). Between the trimmed V and J ends, which lost 5 bases and 2 bases, there was a span of 9 bases. Germline V lookup: CDR1 DFQATT, CDR2 SNEGSKA (reference sequence). CDR3 size: 12 residues. The CDR3 sequence: CSAPRQQETQYF. The CDR3 DNA reads as TGCAGTGCTCCTCGACAGCAAGAGACCCAGTACTTC.

This clonotype was detected ten times or more. This chain links TRBV29-1 with TRBJ1-1; tentative D call: TRBD1 (5 bases). The germline V gene encodes CDR1 SQVTM and CDR2 ANQGSEA. The CDR3 totals 12 residues. Trimming removed 6 bases from V and 1 base from J, with 9 bases in between. CDR3 in amino acids: CSVLQGNTEAFF. The CDR3 nucleotides read TGCAGCGTGCTCCAGGGGAACACTGAAGCTTTCTTT.

This clonotype was observed many times. The rearrangement joins TRBV3-1 to TRBJ2-5, with D tentatively TRBD1 or TRBD2 (5 bases each). CDR1 and CDR2 from the germline V gene are LGHDT and YNNKEL (reference sequence). The ends were cut back, 7 bases at V and 4 bases at J, with 16 bases in the middle. There are 14 residues in the CDR3. The CDR3 protein is CASTPLGDRETQYF. The CDR3 region has the DNA TGTGCCAGCACCCCCTTGGGGGATCGAGAGACCCAGTACTTC.

The chain employs TRBV7-9 and TRBJ1-6, with TRBD1 matching over 11 bases. The trim removed 4 bases at V and 9 bases at J, leaving 5 bases unmatched. This CDR3 region has 15 residues. The germline V gene has CDR1 SEHNR and CDR2 FQNEAQ (reference sequence). The DNA for the CDR3 is TGTGCCAGCAGCTCTCGGGGACAGGGGGTTTCACCCCTCCACTTT. Protein: CASSSRGQGVSPLHF. Variable domain in full (rest from reference TRBV7-9 and TRBJ1-6): DTGVSQNPRHKITKRGQNVTFRCDPISEHNRLYWYRQTLGQGPEFLTYFQNEAQLEKSRLLSDRFSAERPKGSFSTLEIQRTEQGDSAMYLCASSSRGQGVSPLHFGNGTRLTVT.

This clonotype was picked up many times. The CDR3 DNA sequence: TGTGCCAGCTCGCCGGGACAGAACAATCAGCCCCAGCATTTT. Residues: CASSPGQNNQPQHF. J is TRBJ1-5 and V is TRBV18, with 7 nucleotides matching TRBD1. CDR1 is KGHSH, CDR2 LQKENI, per germline. The CDR3 length is 14 residues. The J segment lost 3 bases and the V segment lost 6 bases, leaving 5 bases of the junction unmatched.

This clonotype was picked up one time. The CDR3 region is CASSFRSKNIQYF. The CDR3 DNA sequence: TGTGCCAGCAGCTTTAGGTCCAAAAACATTCAGTACTTC. V is TRBV7-2 and J is TRBJ2-4; the D is unclear. The V and J ends lost 3 bases and 2 bases respectively, with 5 bases between them. Germline CDR1 SGHTA, CDR2 FQGNSA. CDR3 length equals 13 residues.

This clonotype was found many times. The chain recombines TRBV5-1 with TRBJ2-1, with 7 bases matching TRBD2. The length of the CDR3 is 15 residues. The V and J ends lost 1 base and 10 bases, in that order; junction bases with no gene match: 11. Germline V lookup: CDR1 SGHRS, CDR2 YFSETQ. The CDR3 reads CASSLRLAGGDEQFF. The CDR3 bases are TGCGCCAGCAGCTTGCGACTAGCCGGCGGAGACGAGCAGTTCTTC.

About this clonotype itself: This likely comes from a read error, as the CDR3 has no conserved phenylalanine or tryptophan at its end. The genes are TRBV11-2 and TRBJ1-6, with D hard to call. This CDR3 spans 14 amino acids. The germline V gene encodes CDR1 SGHAT and CDR2 FQNNGV. This chain's CDR3 is CTSSLRPKDSPLHL. CDR3 coding DNA: TGTACCAGCAGTCTACGTCCCAAGGATTCACCCCTCCACCTT.

The chain recombines TRBV7-2 with TRBJ2-3, with D tentatively TRBD1 (6 bases). The germline V gene encodes CDR1 SGHTA and CDR2 FQGNSA. The CDR3 has 14 residues. V was pared by 5 bases and J by 3 bases, with 12 bases between. The CDR3 reads CASSPHQGTDTQYF. In DNA, the CDR3 is TGTGCCAGCAGCCCACACCAGGGGACAGATACGCAGTATTTT.

Many counts were recorded for this clonotype. The chain combines TRBV10-3 with TRBJ2-3; the match to TRBD1 covers 8 bases. Germline V gene sequence: CDR1 ENHRY, CDR2 SYGVKD. The ends lost 6 bases at V and 4 bases at J; junction bases unmatched: 6. The CDR3 has 14 amino acids. The CDR3 loop reads CAIRDREGADTQYF. The CDR3 region has the DNA TGTGCCATCAGGGACAGGGAAGGCGCAGATACGCAGTATTTT.

Notes on this clonotype: This may come from a read error, since a much larger clone is one base off. This chain joins TRBV15 and TRBJ1-1, with 7 bases identical to TRBD1. This CDR3 has 13 residues. Germline CDR1 reads LNHNV; CDR2 reads YYDKDF (reference sequence). The trim removed 9 bases at V and 4 bases at J, leaving 8 bases unmatched. The CDR3 sequence: CATRAGGCTEAFF. The CDR3 bases are TGTGCCACTAGAGCAGGGGGGTGCACTGAAGCTTTCTTT.

This clonotype has ten or more counts. The rearrangement uses TRBV7-8 and TRBJ2-3; TRBD2 matches at 12 bases. This CDR3 is built from 18 residues. Looked up from germline, CDR1 is SGHVS and CDR2 is FQNEAQ. J was trimmed by 1 base and V by 4 bases; bases with no gene match: 9. CDR3 nucleotides: TGTGCCAGCAGCTACCTAGCGGGGGGGCTAATAGGCACAGATACGCAGTATTTT. This translates into CASSYLAGGLIGTDTQYF. The entire variable domain, with the rest obtained from reference TRBV7-8 and TRBJ2-3, is as follows: GAGVSQSPRYKVAKRGQDVALRCDPISGHVSLFWYQQALGQGPEFLTYFQNEAQLDKSGLPSDRFFAERPEGSVSTLKIQRTQQEDSAVYLCASSYLAGGLIGTDTQYFGPGTRLTVL.

This clonotype was picked up one time. One junction end disagrees with the germline gene, perhaps due to a read error. The V call is TRBV2, the J call TRBJ2-7, with 9 nucleotides matching TRBD1. The CDR3 totals 16 residues. CDR1 is SNHLY, CDR2 FYNNEI, per germline. The CDR3 here is CASSKVIGQGYYEQYF. The CDR3, as DNA: TGCGCCAGCAGTAAGGTTATCGGACAGGGGTACTACGAGCAGTACTTC.

A note on this clonotype: Sequence at one end of the junction differs from germline and may be a read error. CDR3 DNA: TGTGCCAGCGGAGCTCCTACGAGCAGTAACTATGGCTACCCCTTC. It translates to CASGAPTSSNYGYPF. The chain joins TRBV7-9 to TRBJ1-2, with D hard to call. There are 15 residues in the CDR3. Germline CDR1 and CDR2: SEHNR and FQNEAQ (reference sequence).

In its sample, this clonotype was seen many times. The V call is TRBV7-8, the J call TRBJ2-6, with 7 bases fitting TRBD1. This CDR3 has 15 amino acids. Per germline, CDR1 SGHVS and CDR2 FQNEAQ. With V trimmed by 5 bases and J by 4 bases, 5 bases remained unmatched. The CDR3, as DNA: TGTGCCAGCAGCCGAACAGGGGACGGGGCCAACGTCCTGACTTTC. As protein: CASSRTGDGANVLTF.

This chain joins TRBV7-1 and TRBJ2-7, with no clear D. TRBV7-1 is filed as an ORF, its function uncertain. This CDR3 comprises 14 residues. Trimming shortened V by 3 bases and J by 4 bases, and 13 bases separated the two germline ends. The CDR3, as DNA: TGTGCCAGCAGCTCGGCCAGGCTAAGATACGAGCAGTACTTC. As protein: CASSSARLRYEQYF.

This clonotype occurred many times. A much larger clone differs by one base, so this may be a read error. The rearrangement uses TRBV5-6 and TRBJ2-5; tentatively, D is TRBD1 or TRBD2 (5 bases each). The CDR3 runs to 13 residues. Trimming removed 2 bases at V and 4 bases at J, with 9 bases between. Germline-derived CDR1 and CDR2 are SGHDT and YYEEEE. The CDR3 DNA sequence: TGTGCCAGCAGCTTAAGGGGAGCAGAGACCCAGTACTTC. Translating it yields CASSLRGAETQYF.